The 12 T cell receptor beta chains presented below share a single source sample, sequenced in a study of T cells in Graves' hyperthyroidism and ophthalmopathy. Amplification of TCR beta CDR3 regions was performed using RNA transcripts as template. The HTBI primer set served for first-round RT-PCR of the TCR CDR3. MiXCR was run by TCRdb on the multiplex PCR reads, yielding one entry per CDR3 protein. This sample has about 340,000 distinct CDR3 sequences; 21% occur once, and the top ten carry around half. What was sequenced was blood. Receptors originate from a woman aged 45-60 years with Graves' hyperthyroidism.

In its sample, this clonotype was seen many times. The CDR3 DNA follows: TGTGCCAGCAGTTACCGGGACAACAAGGATGGCTACACCTTC. Protein: CASSYRDNKDGYTF. The rearrangement uses TRBV6-5 and TRBJ1-2; tentative D call: TRBD1 (6 bases). CDR3 size: 14 residues. The V end lost 2 bases, the J end lost 6 bases, and 13 bases lay between the germline ends. From germline, CDR1 is MNHEY and CDR2 SVGAGI.

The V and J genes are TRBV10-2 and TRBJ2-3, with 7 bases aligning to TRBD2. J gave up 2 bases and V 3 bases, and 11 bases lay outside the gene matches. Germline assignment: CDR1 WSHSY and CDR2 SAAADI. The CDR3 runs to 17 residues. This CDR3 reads CASSDGKLASLTDTQYF. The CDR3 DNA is TGCGCCAGCAGTGATGGGAAACTAGCGAGTCTCACAGATACGCAGTATTTT.

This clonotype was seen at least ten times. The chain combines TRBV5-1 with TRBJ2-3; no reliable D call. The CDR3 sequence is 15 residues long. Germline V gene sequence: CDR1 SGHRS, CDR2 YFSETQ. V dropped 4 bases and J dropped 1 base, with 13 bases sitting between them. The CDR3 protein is CASSELPGRTDTQYF. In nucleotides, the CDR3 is TGCGCCAGCAGCGAACTCCCCGGACGCACAGATACGCAGTATTTT.

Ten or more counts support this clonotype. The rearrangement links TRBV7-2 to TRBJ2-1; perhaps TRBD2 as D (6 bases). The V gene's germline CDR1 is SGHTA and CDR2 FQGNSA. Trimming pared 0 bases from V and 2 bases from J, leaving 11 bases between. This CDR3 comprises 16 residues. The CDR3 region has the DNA TGTGCCAGCAGCTTAGCCGGTAGCGGCACCTACAATGAGCAGTTCTTC. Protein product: CASSLAGSGTYNEQFF. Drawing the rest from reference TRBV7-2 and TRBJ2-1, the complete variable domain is GAGVSQSPSNKVTEKGKDVELRCDPISGHTALYWYRQSLGQGLEFLIYFQGNSAPDKSGLPSDRFSAERTGGSVSTLTIQRTQQEDSAVYLCASSLAGSGTYNEQFFGPGTRLTVL.

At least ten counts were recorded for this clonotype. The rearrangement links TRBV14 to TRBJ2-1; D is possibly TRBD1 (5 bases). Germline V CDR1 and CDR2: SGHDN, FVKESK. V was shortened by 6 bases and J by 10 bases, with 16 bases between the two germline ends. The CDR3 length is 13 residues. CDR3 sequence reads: CASRASARGEQFF. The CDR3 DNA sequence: TGTGCCAGCAGGGCGAGCGCTAGGGGAGAGCAGTTCTTC.

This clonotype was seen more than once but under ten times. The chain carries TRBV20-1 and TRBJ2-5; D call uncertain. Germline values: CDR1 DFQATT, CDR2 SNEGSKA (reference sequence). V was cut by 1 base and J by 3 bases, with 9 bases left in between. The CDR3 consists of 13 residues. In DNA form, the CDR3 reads TGCAGTGCTAGAGTGGGGAACGAAGAGACCCAGTACTTC. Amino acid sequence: CSARVGNEETQYF.

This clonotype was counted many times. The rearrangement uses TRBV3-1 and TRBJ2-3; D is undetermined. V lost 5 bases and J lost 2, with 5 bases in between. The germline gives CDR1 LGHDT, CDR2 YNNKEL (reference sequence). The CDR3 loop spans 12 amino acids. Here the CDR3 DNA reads TGTGCCAGCAGCGAAAACACAGATACGCAGTATTTT. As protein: CASSENTDTQYF.

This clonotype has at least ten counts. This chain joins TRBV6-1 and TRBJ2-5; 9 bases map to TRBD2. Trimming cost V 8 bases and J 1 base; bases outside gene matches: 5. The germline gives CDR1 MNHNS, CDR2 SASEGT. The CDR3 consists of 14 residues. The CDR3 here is CASAGGGFQETQYF. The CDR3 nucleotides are TGTGCCAGCGCGGGGGGGGGGTTCCAAGAGACCCAGTACTTC.

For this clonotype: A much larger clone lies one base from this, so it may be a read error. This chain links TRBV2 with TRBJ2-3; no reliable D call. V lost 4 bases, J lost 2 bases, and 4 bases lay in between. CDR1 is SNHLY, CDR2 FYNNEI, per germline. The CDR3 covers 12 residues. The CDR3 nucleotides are TGTGCCAGCAGTGCCTACACAGATACGCAGTATTTT. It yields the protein CASSAYTDTQYF.

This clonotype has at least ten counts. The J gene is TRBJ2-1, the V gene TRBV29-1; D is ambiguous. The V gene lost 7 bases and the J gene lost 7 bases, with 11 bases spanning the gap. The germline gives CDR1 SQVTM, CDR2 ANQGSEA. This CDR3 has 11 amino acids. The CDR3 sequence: CSGDARNEQFF. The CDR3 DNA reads TGCAGCGGGGATGCTAGAAATGAGCAGTTCTTC.

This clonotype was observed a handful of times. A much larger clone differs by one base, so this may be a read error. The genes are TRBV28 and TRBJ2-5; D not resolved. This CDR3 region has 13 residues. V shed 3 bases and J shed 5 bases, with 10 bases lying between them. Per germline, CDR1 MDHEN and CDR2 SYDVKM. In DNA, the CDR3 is TGTGCCAGCAGTTTTATAAGCGAGGAGACCCAGTACTTC. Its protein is CASSFISEETQYF.

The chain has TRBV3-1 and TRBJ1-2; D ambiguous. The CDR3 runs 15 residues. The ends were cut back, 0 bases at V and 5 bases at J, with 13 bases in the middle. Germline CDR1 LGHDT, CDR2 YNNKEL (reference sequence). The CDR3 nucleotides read TGTGCCAGCAGCCAAGAAGGAAGAAGTTTTTATGGCTACACCTTC. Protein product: CASSQEGRSFYGYTF.